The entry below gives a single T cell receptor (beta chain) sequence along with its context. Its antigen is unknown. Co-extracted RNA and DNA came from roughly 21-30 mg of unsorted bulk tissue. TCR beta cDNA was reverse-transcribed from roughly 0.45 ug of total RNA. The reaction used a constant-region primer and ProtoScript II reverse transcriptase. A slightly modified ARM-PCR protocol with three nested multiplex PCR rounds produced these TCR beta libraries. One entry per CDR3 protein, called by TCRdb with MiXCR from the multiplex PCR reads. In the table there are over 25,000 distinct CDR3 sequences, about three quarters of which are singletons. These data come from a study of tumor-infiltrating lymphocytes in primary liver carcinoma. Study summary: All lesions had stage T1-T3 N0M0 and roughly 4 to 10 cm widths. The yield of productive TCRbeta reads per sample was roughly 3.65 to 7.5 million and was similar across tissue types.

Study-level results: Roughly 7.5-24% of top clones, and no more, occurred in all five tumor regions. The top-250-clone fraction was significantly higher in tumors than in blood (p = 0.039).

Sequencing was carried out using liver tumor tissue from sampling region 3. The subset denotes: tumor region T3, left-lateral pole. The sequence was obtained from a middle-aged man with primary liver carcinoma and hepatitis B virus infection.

CDR3 in DNA: TGTGCCAGAAGTGGAAAACAGGGACTAGCGGGAGGGCAACACGAGCAGTACTTC. This encodes CARSGKQGLAGGQHEQYF. V usage is TRBV4-2 and J usage is TRBJ2-7; TRBD2 matches at 16 bases. The V gene end was trimmed by 9 bases and the J gene end by 5 bases; junction bases not matched to a gene: 16. Germline V gene lookup returns CDR1 LGHNA and CDR2 YNFKEQ. This CDR3 is built from 18 residues.